The 32 T cell receptor beta chains listed next were all sequenced from one sample in a study of cytomegalovirus exposure and HLA in healthy donors. PCR primers comprised 60 Vbeta and 13 Jbeta primers. Sequencing was performed with immunoSEQ multiplex PCR; in TCRdb, only in-frame clones are kept and a portion is missing. The table records 45,000 to 60,000 clones, over 70% of them present only once. The sequenced material came from PBMCs. These receptors were obtained from a man between 18 and 35 years old in good health and CMV-seronegative.

The CDR3 region is CASSETGSFLNEKLFF. DNA for the CDR3: TGTGCCAGCAGCGAGACAGGGTCCTTCCTTAATGAAAAACTGTTTTTT. The chain joins TRBV5-6 to TRBJ1-4; 7 bases line up with TRBD1. The CDR3 runs to 16 residues. J gave up 4 bases and V 4 bases, and 10 bases lay outside the gene matches. Germline values: CDR1 SGHDT, CDR2 YYEEEE.

This clone was counted once. V is TRBV9 and J is TRBJ2-2; 8 bases are shared with TRBD2. The germline V gene encodes CDR1 SGDLS and CDR2 YYNGEE. The CDR3 length is 12 residues. The V and J ends lost 2 bases and 13 bases, in that order; junction bases with no gene match: 4. CDR3 residues: CASSVRTSGLFF. The CDR3 DNA reads as TGTGCCAGCAGCGTTCGTACTAGCGGGCTGTTTTTT.

This sequence joins TRBV25-1 and TRBJ2-5; possibly TRBD2 for D (6 bases). The CDR3 length is 15 residues. Germline CDR1 MGHDK, CDR2 SYGVNS. Trimming stripped 7 bases from V and 5 bases from J, with 20 bases between. The CDR3 loop reads CASKRAGGNRETQYF. The CDR3 DNA is TGTGCCAGCAAACGCGCAGGCGGGAACAGGGAGACCCAGTACTTC. The complete variable domain, with remaining parts taken from reference TRBV25-1 and TRBJ2-5, reads EADIYQTPRYLVIGTGKKITLECSQTMGHDKMYWYQQDPGMELHLIHYSYGVNSTEKGDLSSESTVSRIRTEHFPLTLESARPSHTSQYLCASKRAGGNRETQYFGPGTRLLVL.

The chain combines TRBV25-1 with TRBJ2-7; TRBD1 might be the D (5 bases). This CDR3 comprises 13 residues. Germline loops: CDR1 MGHDK, CDR2 SYGVNS. Trimming took 6 bases from V and 2 from J, leaving 11 bases between them. The CDR3 is CASSDSAAYEQYF. The CDR3 bases are TGTGCCAGCAGCGACAGCGCAGCCTACGAGCAGTACTTC.

The sample holds a few counts of this clone. This chain connects TRBV10-2 to TRBJ1-1, with D unclear. CDR1 is WSHSY, CDR2 SAAADI, per germline. This CDR3 region has 14 residues. V was pared by 4 bases and J by 4 bases, with 13 bases between. The CDR3 is CASSGSSYGTEAFF. The CDR3, as DNA: TGCGCCAGCAGTGGATCCTCCTACGGCACTGAAGCTTTCTTT.

This sequence joins TRBV13 and TRBJ2-7, with TRBD1 matching over 9 bases. The germline CDR1 and CDR2 sequences are PRHDT and FYEKMQ (reference sequence). V lost 3 bases, J lost 6 bases, and 6 bases stayed unmatched. This CDR3 contains 14 residues. CDR3 sequence: CASSFGQGISEQYF. In DNA, the CDR3 is TGTGCCAGCAGCTTCGGACAGGGGATAAGCGAGCAGTACTTC.

The table lists this clone with a few counts. The chain couples TRBV7-2 to TRBJ2-1; TRBD1 matches at 8 bases. V lost 5 bases to trimming and J lost 6 bases; unmatched junction nucleotides: 6. CDR3 size: 14 residues. Germline loops: CDR1 SGHTA, CDR2 FQGNSA. The CDR3 bases are TGTGCCAGCAGCGAAGGACAGGGAGGCAATGAGCAGTTCTTC. Translation: CASSEGQGGNEQFF.

Only a few counts were recorded for this clone. This rearrangement joins TRBV4-1 to TRBJ1-4; TRBD1 matches 9 bases. CDR1 is MGHRA, CDR2 YSYEKL, per germline. The CDR3 runs 15 residues. V lost 1 base and J lost 8; bases outside the gene matches: 5. This CDR3 reads CASSQVGTGREKLFF. The CDR3 bases are TGCGCCAGCAGCCAAGTGGGGACAGGGCGGGAAAAACTGTTTTTT.

This clone showed up just a few times. The rearrangement links TRBV6-1 to TRBJ1-2; no firm D call. Germline V gene sequence: CDR1 MNHNS, CDR2 SASEGT. CDR3 length: 14 residues. V was pared by 10 bases and J by 3 bases, with 18 bases between. The CDR3 nucleotides are TGTGCCACCGACTTGGGAGGCTTGGACTATGGCTACACCTTC. Translated: CATDLGGLDYGYTF.

This clone was observed a handful of times. The chain has TRBV27 and TRBJ2-7, with a possible D match to TRBD2 (5 bases). The germline V gene has CDR1 MNHEY and CDR2 SMNVEV (reference sequence). V lost 5 bases and J 0 bases, leaving 14 bases between the germline ends. The CDR3 runs to 15 residues. The CDR3 loop reads CASSPSPAASYEQYF. The CDR3 nucleotides are TGTGCCAGCAGTCCCTCCCCAGCGGCCTCCTACGAGCAGTACTTC.

The rearrangement uses TRBV7-9 and TRBJ2-7; TRBD1 agrees at 8 bases. The CDR3 contains 14 residues. V shed 2 bases and J 4 bases; nucleotides not matched to a gene: 4. CDR1 and CDR2 from the germline V gene are SEHNR and FQNEAQ (reference sequence). CDR3 loop: CASSLIQGGYEQYF. The DNA for the CDR3 is TGTGCCAGCAGCTTAATACAGGGGGGTTACGAGCAGTACTTC.

This clone was seen a few times. The V call is TRBV7-9, the J call TRBJ1-3, with 9 bases aligning to TRBD1. V gave up 1 base and J gave up 0 bases; unmatched junction bases: 10. Germline CDR1 and CDR2: SEHNR and FQNEAQ (reference sequence). The CDR3 is made up of 19 amino acids. Here the CDR3 DNA reads TGTGCCAGCAGCTTAGGGGCGGGACAGGGAACCAACTCTGGAAACACCATATATTTT. The encoded protein is CASSLGAGQGTNSGNTIYF.

J is TRBJ1-4 and V is TRBV4-1; TRBD1 agrees at 8 bases. From germline, CDR1 is MGHRA and CDR2 YSYEKL. The CDR3 consists of 20 residues. V shed 5 bases and J 2 bases; nucleotides not matched to a gene: 19. Written as DNA, the CDR3 is TGCGCCAGCAGCACGCGACAGGGGCTATGGGCTGATGGGACTAATGAAAAACTGTTTTTT. Protein product: CASSTRQGLWADGTNEKLFF.

J is TRBJ1-1 and V is TRBV6-1, with 9 bases matching TRBD1. J was trimmed by 3 bases and V by 5 bases; bases with no gene match: 7. This CDR3 contains 15 residues. The germline CDR1 and CDR2 sequences are MNHNS and SASEGT. CDR3 region: CASSPRQGGYTEAFF. DNA of the CDR3: TGTGCCAGCAGTCCCCGACAGGGGGGATACACTGAAGCTTTCTTT.

This sequence joins TRBV4-3 and TRBJ1-2; D is perhaps TRBD1 (5 bases). Germline V lookup: CDR1 LGHNA, CDR2 YSLEER. The CDR3 is made up of 15 amino acids. Trimming removed 0 bases at V and 6 bases at J, with 14 bases between. For the CDR3, the DNA is TGCGCCAGCAGCCAAGAGCAGGGTAGAGGACATGGCTACACCTTC. Protein product: CASSQEQGRGHGYTF.

This sequence joins TRBV4-3 and TRBJ2-2; 13 bases are shared with TRBD2. This CDR3 spans 17 amino acids. The V segment lost 5 bases and the J segment 6 bases; nucleotides outside the gene matches: 9. Germline CDR1 is LGHNA and CDR2 is YSLEER. The CDR3 loop is CASSKRLAGGIAGELFF. For the CDR3, the DNA is TGCGCCAGCAGCAAGAGACTAGCGGGAGGAATTGCCGGGGAGCTGTTTTTT.

This clone has just one count. Here the CDR3 DNA reads TGCGCCAGCAGTGACCCTACTAGCTCTGGAAACACCATATATTTT. Protein sequence: CASSDPTSSGNTIYF. The V gene is TRBV10-1, the J gene TRBJ1-3; no clear D gene. This CDR3 contains 15 residues. The V gene lost 3 bases and the J gene lost 0 bases, with 9 bases spanning the gap. Looked up from germline, CDR1 is WNHNN and CDR2 is SYGVQD (reference sequence).

In this sample, this clone turned up a few times. The chain recombines TRBV7-9 with TRBJ2-1; 7 bases are a match to TRBD1. The CDR3 totals 14 residues. The junction had 3 bases not matched to a gene; V was cut back by 2 bases and J by 5 bases. Germline CDR1 SEHNR, CDR2 FQNEAQ (reference sequence). The CDR3 here is CASSLTGDHNEQFF. CDR3 coding DNA: TGTGCCAGCAGCTTAACAGGGGACCACAATGAGCAGTTCTTC.

V gene TRBV9 combines with J gene TRBJ2-1; 7 bases are a match to TRBD1. Germline trimming cut 3 bases from V and 7 bases from J; bases unmatched to any gene: 7. This CDR3 spans 14 amino acids. Germline V gene sequence: CDR1 SGDLS, CDR2 YYNGEE. For the CDR3, the DNA is TGTGCCAGCAGCGGAAGGGGACAGATGAATGAGCAGTTCTTC. Its protein is CASSGRGQMNEQFF.

The chain carries TRBV7-8 and TRBJ2-2; 7 nucleotides align to TRBD2. This CDR3 is 15 amino acids long. Per germline, CDR1 SGHVS and CDR2 FQNEAQ. The J segment lost 7 bases and the V segment lost 2 bases, leaving 7 bases of the junction unmatched. CDR3 region: CASSLQASGGGELFF. CDR3 coding DNA: TGTGCCAGCAGCTTACAGGCTAGCGGTGGCGGGGAGCTGTTTTTT.

This clone showed up just once. J is TRBJ2-2 and V is TRBV10-3; 9 bases map to TRBD2. The J segment lost 2 bases and the V segment lost 5 bases, leaving 3 bases of the junction unmatched. Germline lookup yields CDR1 ENHRY and CDR2 SYGVKD. The CDR3 loop spans 15 amino acids. CDR3 amino acids: CAISTSGPNTGELFF. The CDR3 nucleotides read TGTGCCATCAGTACTAGCGGGCCTAACACCGGGGAGCTGTTTTTT.

The CDR3 here is CASTLGTLNQPQHF. In DNA form, the CDR3 reads TGTGCCAGTACTCTGGGGACACTAAATCAGCCCCAGCATTTT. This chain uses TRBV19 with TRBJ1-5, with a tentative D call TRBD1 (6 bases). The CDR3 length is 14 residues. Trimming cost V 7 bases and J 4 bases, with 14 bases left between them. Per germline, CDR1 LNHDA and CDR2 SQIVND (reference sequence).

The rearrangement uses TRBV30 and TRBJ2-1; TRBD1 is a possible D gene (5 bases). The V gene lost 3 bases and the J gene lost 8 bases, with 11 bases spanning the gap. The CDR3 extends over 12 amino acids. Germline V lookup: CDR1 GTSNPN, CDR2 SVGIG (reference sequence). The chain's CDR3 is CAWSPIGDEQFF. The CDR3 bases are TGTGCCTGGAGCCCCATAGGGGATGAGCAGTTCTTC.

The CDR3 coding sequence is TGTGCCAGCAGTTTAATTCCGCTCAGGGGGCAAAATCAGCCCCAGCATTTT. Its protein is CASSLIPLRGQNQPQHF. The chain is built from TRBV28 and TRBJ1-5; 8 bases match TRBD1. The germline gives CDR1 MDHEN, CDR2 SYDVKM. The V segment lost 2 bases and the J segment 4 bases; nucleotides outside the gene matches: 10. CDR3 length: 17 amino acids.

The chain combines TRBV6-1 with TRBJ1-4; D ambiguous. Germline V gene sequence: CDR1 MNHNS, CDR2 SASEGT. The length of the CDR3 is 15 residues. Trimming removed 5 bases at V and 5 bases at J, with 15 bases between. CDR3 protein: CASSPAKTLNEKLFF. The DNA of the CDR3 is TGTGCCAGCAGTCCTGCCAAGACTTTAAATGAAAAACTGTTTTTT.

Written as DNA, the CDR3 is TGCGCCAGCAGCCAAGATTACCCTAGCGGGAGCTTTGCGATCTACGAGCAGTACTTC. Its translation is CASSQDYPSGSFAIYEQYF. J is TRBJ2-7 and V is TRBV4-3; 10 nucleotides match TRBD2. The germline V gene has CDR1 LGHNA and CDR2 YSLEER. The V gene end was trimmed by 0 bases and the J gene end by 3 bases; junction bases not matched to a gene: 14. The CDR3 totals 19 residues.

The rearrangement joins TRBV7-8 to TRBJ1-5, with unresolved D. The CDR3 has 15 residues. The germline gives CDR1 SGHVS, CDR2 FQNEAQ. The V end lost 5 bases, the J end lost 4 bases, and 15 bases lay between the germline ends. CDR3 nucleotides: TGTGCCAGCAGCGATGGAGTATGGAGTAATCAGCCCCAGCATTTT. The encoded protein is CASSDGVWSNQPQHF.

V and J are TRBV13 and TRBJ1-6, with D maybe TRBD1 (6 bases). The CDR3 runs to 14 residues. Germline V gene data show CDR1 as PRHDT and CDR2 as FYEKMQ (reference sequence). With 1 base removed from V and 14 bases from J, the gap between germline ends came to 15 bases. CDR3 protein: CASSLVGTPSTLHF. The CDR3 DNA is TGTGCCAGCAGCTTAGTAGGGACACCCAGTACCCTCCACTTT.

The genes are TRBV6-5 and TRBJ2-6; D gene ambiguous. This CDR3 has 16 amino acids. Looked up from germline, CDR1 is MNHEY and CDR2 is SVGAGI. V lost 2 bases and J lost 1, with 9 bases in between. CDR3 in amino acids: CASSYRTQSGANVLTF. The CDR3 DNA follows: TGTGCCAGCAGTTACAGAACCCAGTCTGGGGCCAACGTCCTGACTTTC.

The rearrangement joins TRBV7-9 to TRBJ2-1; D may be TRBD2 (6 bases). Per germline, CDR1 SEHNR and CDR2 FQNEAQ (reference sequence). Trimming pared 0 bases from V and 6 bases from J, leaving 9 bases between. The CDR3 is 14 amino acids. CDR3 nucleotides: TGTGCCAGCAGCTTAGCAGGCGGGACCAATGAGCAGTTCTTC. This encodes CASSLAGGTNEQFF.

This rearrangement joins TRBV25-1 to TRBJ1-6, with 7 nucleotides matching TRBD1. Germline-derived CDR1 and CDR2 are MGHDK and SYGVNS. The CDR3 runs 13 residues. V gave up 7 bases and J gave up 7 bases; unmatched junction bases: 4. The CDR3 loop reads CASTGGPNSPLHF. The CDR3 bases are TGTGCCAGCACAGGGGGGCCGAATTCACCCCTCCACTTT.

Here the CDR3 reads CSVRGQGGQPQHF. Written as DNA, the CDR3 is TGCAGCGTCAGGGGCCAAGGCGGACAGCCCCAGCATTTT. The chain carries TRBV29-1 and TRBJ1-5; possible D gene TRBD1, 6 bases. CDR3 length equals 13 residues. Trimming pared 6 bases from V and 7 bases from J, leaving 16 bases between. The germline V gene encodes CDR1 SQVTM and CDR2 ANQGSEA.